This T cell receptor beta chain emerged from a study of cytomegalovirus exposure and HLA in healthy donors. As for the study in general: There were under 140 million unique TCR beta sequences, drawn from roughly 200 million T cells, in an earlier analysis. Findings and limits, study-wide: Later genetic work tied a missense DCLRE1C variant to beta-chain V and J trimming. Specific recognition of CMV antigens was confirmed in vitro for a few chains (all CMV-associated).

As for this clone: Its antigen remains unknown.

The CDR3 sequence is 17 residues long. Per the germline V gene, CDR1 is SGHRS and CDR2 is YFSETQ. V shed 3 bases, J shed 2 bases, and the junction held 7 bases outside the gene matches. With 60 Vbeta and 13 Jbeta primers, the PCR was carried out. Study processing details: Later, an analysis found roughly 80 million unique TCR beta chains, and roughly 9.9 million of these were shared. Some clones are missing from TCRdb's copy, which holds only in-frame ones; the method was immunoSEQ multiplex PCR. V, J and clone size derive from that table, while D and trimming were established from the DNA sequence. The sample has about 110,000 clones, around four fifths seen once.

The chain employs TRBV5-1 and TRBJ2-2, with 10 bases fitting TRBD1. The sequence came from a woman in her 40s in good health and CMV-seronegative. The sample taken for sequencing was PBMCs. This CDR3 reads CASSYTRTGGNTGELFF. Here the CDR3 DNA reads TGCGCCAGCAGCTATACCCGGACAGGGGGAAACACCGGGGAGCTGTTTTTT.